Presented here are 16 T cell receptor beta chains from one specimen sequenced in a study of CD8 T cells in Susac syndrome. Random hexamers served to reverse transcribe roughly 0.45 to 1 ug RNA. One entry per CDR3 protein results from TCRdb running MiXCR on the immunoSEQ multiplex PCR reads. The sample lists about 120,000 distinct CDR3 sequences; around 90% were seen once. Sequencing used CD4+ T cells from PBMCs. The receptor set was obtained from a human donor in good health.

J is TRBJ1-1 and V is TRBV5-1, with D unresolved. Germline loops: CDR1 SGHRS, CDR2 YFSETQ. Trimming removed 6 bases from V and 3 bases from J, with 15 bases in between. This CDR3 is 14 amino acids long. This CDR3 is CASKEEGAYTEAFF. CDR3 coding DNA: TGCGCCAGCAAGGAGGAGGGCGCGTACACTGAAGCTTTCTTT.

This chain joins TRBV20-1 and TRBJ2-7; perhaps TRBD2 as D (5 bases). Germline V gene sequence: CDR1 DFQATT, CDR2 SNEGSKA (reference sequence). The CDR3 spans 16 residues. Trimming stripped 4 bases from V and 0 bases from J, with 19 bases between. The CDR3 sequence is CSANNPSGSSSYEQYF. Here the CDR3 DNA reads TGCAGTGCTAATAACCCGAGCGGAAGCAGCTCCTACGAGCAGTACTTC.

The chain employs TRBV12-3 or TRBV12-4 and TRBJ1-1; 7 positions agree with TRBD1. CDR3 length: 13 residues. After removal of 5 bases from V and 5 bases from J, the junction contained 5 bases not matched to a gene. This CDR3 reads CASSKTGETEAFF. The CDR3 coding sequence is TGTGCCAGCAGTAAAACAGGGGAGACTGAAGCTTTCTTT.

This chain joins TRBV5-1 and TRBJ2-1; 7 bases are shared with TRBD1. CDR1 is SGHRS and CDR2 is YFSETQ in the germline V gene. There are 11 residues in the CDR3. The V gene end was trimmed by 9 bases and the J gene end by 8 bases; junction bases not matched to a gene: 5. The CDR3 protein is CATNRGDEQFF. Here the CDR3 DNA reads TGCGCCACCAACAGGGGAGATGAGCAGTTCTTC.

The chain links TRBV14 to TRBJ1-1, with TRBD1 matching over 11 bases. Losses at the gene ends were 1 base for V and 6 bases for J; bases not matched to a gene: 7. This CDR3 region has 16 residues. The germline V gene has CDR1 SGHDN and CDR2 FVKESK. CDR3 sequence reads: CASSQVGGQGAPEAFF. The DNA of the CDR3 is TGTGCCAGCAGCCAAGTAGGAGGACAGGGGGCTCCTGAAGCTTTCTTT.

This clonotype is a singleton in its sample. The CDR3, as DNA: TGTGCCAGCAGTGTGGACGGACTGAGCAATCAGCCCCAGCATTTT. Translated: CASSVDGLSNQPQHF. The V call is TRBV12-3 or TRBV12-4, the J call TRBJ1-5; no clear D gene. Trimming left V 5 bases short and J 1 base short, with 12 bases between. This CDR3 is 15 amino acids long.

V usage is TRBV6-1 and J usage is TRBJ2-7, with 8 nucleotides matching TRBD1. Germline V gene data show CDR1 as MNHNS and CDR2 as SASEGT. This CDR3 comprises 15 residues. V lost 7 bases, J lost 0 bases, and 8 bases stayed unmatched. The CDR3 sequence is CASTTAGTGSYEQYF. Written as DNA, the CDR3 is TGTGCCAGCACTACGGCGGGGACAGGCTCCTACGAGCAGTACTTC.

CDR3 amino acids: CATPTGYSNQPQHF. The CDR3 DNA reads as TGCGCCACTCCGACAGGGTATAGCAATCAGCCCCAGCATTTT. The chain is built from TRBV23-1 and TRBJ1-5; TRBD1 matches at 7 bases. TRBV23-1 is assigned to the ORF class and has an uncertain function. The CDR3 is 14 amino acids. Unmatched junction bases numbered 6, after V lost 10 bases and J lost 0 bases.

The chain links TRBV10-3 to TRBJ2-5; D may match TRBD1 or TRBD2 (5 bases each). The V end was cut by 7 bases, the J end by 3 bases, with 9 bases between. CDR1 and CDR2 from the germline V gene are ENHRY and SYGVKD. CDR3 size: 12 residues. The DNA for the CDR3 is TGTGCCATCAATATGGGGGAAGAGACCCAGTACTTC. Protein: CAINMGEETQYF.

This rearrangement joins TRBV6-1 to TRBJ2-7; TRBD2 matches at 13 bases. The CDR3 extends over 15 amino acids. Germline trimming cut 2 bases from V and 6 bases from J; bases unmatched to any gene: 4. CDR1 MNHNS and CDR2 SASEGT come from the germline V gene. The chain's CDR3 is CASSEIRLAGGEQYF. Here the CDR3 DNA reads TGTGCCAGCAGTGAAATCCGACTAGCGGGAGGCGAGCAGTACTTC.

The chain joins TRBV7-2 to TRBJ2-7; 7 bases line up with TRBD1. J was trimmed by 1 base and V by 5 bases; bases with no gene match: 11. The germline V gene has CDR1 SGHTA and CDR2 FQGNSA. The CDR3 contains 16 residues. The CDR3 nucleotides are TGTGCCAGCAGCCAGGGGGAACTTTCCTTATCCTACGAGCAGTACTTC. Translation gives CASSQGELSLSYEQYF.

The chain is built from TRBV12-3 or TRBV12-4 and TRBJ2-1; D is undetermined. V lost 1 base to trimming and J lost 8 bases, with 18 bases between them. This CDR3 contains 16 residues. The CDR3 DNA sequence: TGTGCCAGCAGTTTAGGGCCTCCCCAAAGTTTCGATGAGCAGTTCTTC. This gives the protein CASSLGPPQSFDEQFF.

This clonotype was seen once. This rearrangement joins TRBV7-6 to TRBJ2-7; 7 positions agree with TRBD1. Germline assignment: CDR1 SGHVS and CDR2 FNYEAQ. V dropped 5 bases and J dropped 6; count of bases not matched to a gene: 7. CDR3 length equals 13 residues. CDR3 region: CASSRQGIAEQYF. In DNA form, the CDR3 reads TGTGCCAGCAGCCGACAGGGAATCGCCGAGCAGTACTTC. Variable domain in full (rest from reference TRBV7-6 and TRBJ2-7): GAGVSQSPRYKVTKRGQDVALRCDPISGHVSLYWYRQALGQGPEFLTYFNYEAQQDKSGLPNDRFSAERPEGSISTLTIQRTEQRDSAMYRCASSRQGIAEQYFGPGTRLTVT.

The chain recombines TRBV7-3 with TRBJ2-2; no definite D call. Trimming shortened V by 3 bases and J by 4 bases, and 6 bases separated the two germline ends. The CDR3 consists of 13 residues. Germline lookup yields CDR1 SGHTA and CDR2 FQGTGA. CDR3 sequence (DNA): TGTGCCAGCAGCTTGACCCCCACCGGGGAGCTGTTTTTT. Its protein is CASSLTPTGELFF.

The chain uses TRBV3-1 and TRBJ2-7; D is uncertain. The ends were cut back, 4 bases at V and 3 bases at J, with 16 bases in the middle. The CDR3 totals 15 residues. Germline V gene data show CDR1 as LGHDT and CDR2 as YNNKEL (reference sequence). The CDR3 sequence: CASSLSQTLGYEQYF. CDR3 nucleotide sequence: TGTGCCAGCAGCCTCTCTCAAACGCTAGGCTACGAGCAGTACTTC.

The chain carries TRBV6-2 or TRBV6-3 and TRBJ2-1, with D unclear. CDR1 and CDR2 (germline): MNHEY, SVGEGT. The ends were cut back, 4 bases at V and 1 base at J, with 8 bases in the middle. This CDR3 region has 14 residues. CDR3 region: CASSWKGSYNEQFF. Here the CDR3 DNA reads TGTGCCAGCAGTTGGAAAGGTTCCTACAATGAGCAGTTCTTC.